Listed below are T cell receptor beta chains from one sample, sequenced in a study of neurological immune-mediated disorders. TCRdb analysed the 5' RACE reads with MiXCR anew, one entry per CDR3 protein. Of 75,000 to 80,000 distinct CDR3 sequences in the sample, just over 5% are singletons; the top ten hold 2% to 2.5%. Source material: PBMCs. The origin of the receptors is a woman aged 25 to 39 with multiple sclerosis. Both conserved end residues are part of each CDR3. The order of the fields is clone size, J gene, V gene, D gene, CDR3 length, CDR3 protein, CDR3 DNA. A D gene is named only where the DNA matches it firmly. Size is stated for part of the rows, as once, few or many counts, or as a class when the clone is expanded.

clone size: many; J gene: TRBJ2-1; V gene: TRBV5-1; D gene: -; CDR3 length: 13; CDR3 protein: CASSLVDLGEQFF; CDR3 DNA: TGCGCCAGCAGCTTGGTGGATCTAGGAGAGCAGTTCTTC
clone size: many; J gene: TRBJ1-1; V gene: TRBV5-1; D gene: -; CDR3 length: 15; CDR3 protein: CASSWGGVGNTEAFF; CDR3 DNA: TGCGCCAGCAGCTGGGGGGGAGTGGGGAACACTGAAGCTTTCTTT
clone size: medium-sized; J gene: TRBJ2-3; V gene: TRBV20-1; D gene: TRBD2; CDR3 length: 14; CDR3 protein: CSARTLAASDTQYF; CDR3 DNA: TGCAGTGCTAGGACTCTAGCGGCCTCAGATACGCAGTATTTT
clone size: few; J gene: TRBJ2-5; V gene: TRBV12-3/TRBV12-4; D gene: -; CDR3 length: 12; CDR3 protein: CASSKFGETQYF; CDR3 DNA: TGTGCCAGCAGTAAATTCGGAGAGACCCAGTACTTC
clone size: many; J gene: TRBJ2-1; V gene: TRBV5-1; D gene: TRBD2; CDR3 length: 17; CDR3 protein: CASSLGTSVSSYNEQFF; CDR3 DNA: TGCGCCAGCAGCTTGGGGACTAGCGTTAGCTCCTACAATGAGCAGTTCTTC
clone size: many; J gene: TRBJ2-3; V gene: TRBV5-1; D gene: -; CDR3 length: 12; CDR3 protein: CASYLFRDTQYF; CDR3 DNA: TGCGCCAGCTACTTGTTCCGAGATACGCAGTATTTT
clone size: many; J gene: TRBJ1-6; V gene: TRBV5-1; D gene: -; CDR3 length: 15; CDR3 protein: CASSLELARGSPLHF; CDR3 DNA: TGCGCCAGCAGCTTGGAGTTGGCCCGGGGTTCACCCCTCCACTTT
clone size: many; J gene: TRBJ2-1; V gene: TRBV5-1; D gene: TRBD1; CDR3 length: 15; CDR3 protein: CASSLQGAIGNEQFF; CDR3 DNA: TGCGCCAGCAGCTTGCAGGGGGCGATCGGCAATGAGCAGTTCTTC
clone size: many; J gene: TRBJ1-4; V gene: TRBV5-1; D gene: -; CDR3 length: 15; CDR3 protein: CASSLDSGTVLKLFF; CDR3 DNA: TGCGCCAGCAGCTTGGATTCCGGGACGGTGTTGAAACTGTTTTTT
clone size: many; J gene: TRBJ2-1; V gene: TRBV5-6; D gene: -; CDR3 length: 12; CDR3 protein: CASSLSDNEQFF; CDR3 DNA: TGTGCCAGCAGCTTGTCCGACAATGAGCAGTTCTTC
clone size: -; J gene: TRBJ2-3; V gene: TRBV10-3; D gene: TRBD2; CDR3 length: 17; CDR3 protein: CAIRWASGGGDTDTQYF; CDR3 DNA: TGTGCCATCAGATGGGCTAGCGGGGGGGGAGACACAGATACGCAGTATTTT
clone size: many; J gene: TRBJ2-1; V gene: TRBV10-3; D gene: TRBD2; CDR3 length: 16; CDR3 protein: CAISEVAGGAYNEQFF; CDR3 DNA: TGTGCCATCAGTGAGGTAGCGGGGGGGGCGTACAATGAGCAGTTCTTC
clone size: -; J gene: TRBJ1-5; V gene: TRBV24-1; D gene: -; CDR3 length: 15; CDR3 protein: CATSDFQGNNQPQHF; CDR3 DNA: TGTGCCACCAGTGATTTTCAAGGGAACAATCAGCCCCAGCATTTT
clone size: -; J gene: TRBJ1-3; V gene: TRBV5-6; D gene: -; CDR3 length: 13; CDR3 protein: CASSPDSGNTIYF; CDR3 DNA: TGTGCCAGCAGCCCTGACTCTGGAAACACCATATATTTT
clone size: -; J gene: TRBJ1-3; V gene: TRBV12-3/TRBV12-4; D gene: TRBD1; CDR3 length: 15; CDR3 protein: CASSPRTGAGNTIYF; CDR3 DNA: TGTGCCAGCAGTCCCCGGACAGGGGCGGGAAACACCATATATTTT
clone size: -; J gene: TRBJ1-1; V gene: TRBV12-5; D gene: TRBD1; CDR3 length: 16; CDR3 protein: CASGLSDRRMNTEAFF; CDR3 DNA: TGTGCTAGTGGTTTGTCGGACAGGCGCATGAACACTGAAGCTTTCTTT
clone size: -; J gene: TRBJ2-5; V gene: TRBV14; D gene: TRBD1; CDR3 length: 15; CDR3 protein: CASSQQTGGWETQYF; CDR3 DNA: TGTGCCAGCAGCCAGCAAACAGGGGGCTGGGAGACCCAGTACTTC
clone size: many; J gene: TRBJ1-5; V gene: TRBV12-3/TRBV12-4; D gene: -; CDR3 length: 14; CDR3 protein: CASSYDSGNQPQHF; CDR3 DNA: TGTGCCAGCAGTTACGACAGTGGCAATCAGCCCCAGCATTTT
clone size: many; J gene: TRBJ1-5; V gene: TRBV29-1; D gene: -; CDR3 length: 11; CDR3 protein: CSVGSMGPQHF; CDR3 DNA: TGCAGCGTTGGTAGTATGGGTCCCCAGCATTTT
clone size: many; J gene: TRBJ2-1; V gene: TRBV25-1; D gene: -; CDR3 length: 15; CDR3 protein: CASSGGRLYKDEQFF; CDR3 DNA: TGTGCCAGCAGTGGAGGACGGCTCTACAAGGATGAGCAGTTCTTC
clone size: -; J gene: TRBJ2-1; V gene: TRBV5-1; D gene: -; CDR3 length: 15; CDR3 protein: CASRNLDSSYNEQFF; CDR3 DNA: TGCGCCAGCAGAAATCTCGACAGCTCCTACAATGAGCAGTTCTTC
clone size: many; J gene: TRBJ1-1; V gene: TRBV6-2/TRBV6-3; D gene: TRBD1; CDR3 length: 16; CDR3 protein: CASSHPDRVSNTEAFF; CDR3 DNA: TGTGCCAGCAGTCACCCGGACAGGGTTTCGAACACTGAAGCTTTCTTT
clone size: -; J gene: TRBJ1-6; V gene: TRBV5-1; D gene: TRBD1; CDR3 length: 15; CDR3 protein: CASSPGGVINSPLHF; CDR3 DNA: TGCGCCAGCAGCCCAGGGGGTGTGATTAATTCACCCCTACACTTT
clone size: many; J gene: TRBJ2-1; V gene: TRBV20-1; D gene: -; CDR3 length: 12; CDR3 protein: CSAPAGPNEQFF; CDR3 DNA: TGCAGTGCCCCCGCCGGGCCCAATGAGCAGTTCTTC
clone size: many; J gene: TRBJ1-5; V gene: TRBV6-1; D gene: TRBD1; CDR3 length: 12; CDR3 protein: CASRQGNQPQHF; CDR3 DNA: TGTGCCAGCAGACAGGGGAATCAGCCCCAGCATTTT
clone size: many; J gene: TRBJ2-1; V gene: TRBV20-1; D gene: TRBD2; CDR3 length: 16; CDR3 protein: CSSSAVAGFSYNEQFF; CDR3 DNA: TGCAGTTCCTCGGCGGTAGCGGGGTTCTCCTACAATGAGCAGTTCTTC
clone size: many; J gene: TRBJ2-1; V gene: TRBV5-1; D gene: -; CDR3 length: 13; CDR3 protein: CASSPEAQNEQFF; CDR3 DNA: TGCGCCAGCAGCCCGGAAGCGCAAAATGAGCAGTTCTTC
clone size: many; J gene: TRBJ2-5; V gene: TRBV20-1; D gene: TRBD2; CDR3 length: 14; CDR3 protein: CSARAPSGQETQYF; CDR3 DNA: TGCAGTGCTAGAGCCCCTAGCGGGCAAGAGACCCAGTACTTC
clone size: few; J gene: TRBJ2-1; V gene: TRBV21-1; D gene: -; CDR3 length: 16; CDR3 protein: CASSSNSIGQGNEQFF; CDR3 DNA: TGTGCCAGCAGCTCCAACAGCATCGGACAGGGTAATGAGCAGTTCTTC
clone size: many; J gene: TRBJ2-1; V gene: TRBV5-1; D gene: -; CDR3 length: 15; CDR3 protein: CASSLAMGSYNEQFF; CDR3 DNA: TGCGCCAGCAGCTTGGCCATGGGTTCCTACAATGAGCAGTTCTTC
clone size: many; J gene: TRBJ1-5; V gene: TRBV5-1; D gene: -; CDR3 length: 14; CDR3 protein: CASSLGGGNQPQHF; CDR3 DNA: TGCGCCAGCAGCTTGGGGGGGGGCAATCAGCCCCAGCATTTT
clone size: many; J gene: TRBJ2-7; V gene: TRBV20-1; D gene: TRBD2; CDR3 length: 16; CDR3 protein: CSALAPIVGTSGRQYF; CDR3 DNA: TGCAGTGCTTTGGCCCCGATCGTGGGGACTAGCGGGAGGCAGTACTTC
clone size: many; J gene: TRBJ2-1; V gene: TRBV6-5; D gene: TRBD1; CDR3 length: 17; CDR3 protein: CASSFGTGGVYSNEQFF; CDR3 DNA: TGTGCCAGCAGTTTTGGGACAGGGGGCGTATATTCCAATGAGCAGTTCTTC
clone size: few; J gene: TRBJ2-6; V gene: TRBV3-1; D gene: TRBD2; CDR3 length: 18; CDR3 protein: CASSQGLAGVFGANVLTF; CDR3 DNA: TGTGCCAGCAGCCAAGGCCTAGCGGGAGTATTTGGGGCCAACGTCCTGACTTTC
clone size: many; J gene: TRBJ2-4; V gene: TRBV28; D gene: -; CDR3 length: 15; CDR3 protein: CATSPPGEAKNIQYF; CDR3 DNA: TGTGCCACCAGTCCCCCCGGTGAAGCCAAAAACATTCAGTACTTC
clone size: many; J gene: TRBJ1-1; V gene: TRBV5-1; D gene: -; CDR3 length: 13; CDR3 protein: CASSLDSQTEAFF; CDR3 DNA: TGCGCCAGCAGCTTGGACAGCCAGACTGAAGCTTTCTTT
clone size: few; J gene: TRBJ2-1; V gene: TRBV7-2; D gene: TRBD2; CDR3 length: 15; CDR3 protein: CASSTGTSGRREQFF; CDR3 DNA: TGTGCCAGCAGCACCGGGACTAGCGGGAGAAGGGAGCAGTTCTTC
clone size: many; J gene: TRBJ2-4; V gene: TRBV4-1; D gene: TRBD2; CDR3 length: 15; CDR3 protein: CASSLSGTSGSIQYF; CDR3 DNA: TGCGCCAGCAGCCTTTCCGGGACTAGCGGGAGCATTCAGTACTTC
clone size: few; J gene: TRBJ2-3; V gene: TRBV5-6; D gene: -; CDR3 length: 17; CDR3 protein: CASSLALDSQSTDTQYF; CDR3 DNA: TGTGCCAGCAGCTTGGCCTTGGACAGTCAGAGCACAGATACGCAGTATTTT
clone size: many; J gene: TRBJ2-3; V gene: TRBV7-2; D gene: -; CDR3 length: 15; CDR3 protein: CASSLLATITDTQYF; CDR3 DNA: TGTGCCAGCAGCCTGCTCGCGACAATAACAGATACGCAGTATTTT
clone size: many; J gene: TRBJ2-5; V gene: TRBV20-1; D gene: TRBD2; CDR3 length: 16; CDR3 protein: CSARDWGGREQETQYF; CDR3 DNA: TGCAGTGCTAGAGATTGGGGCGGGAGAGAGCAAGAGACCCAGTACTTC
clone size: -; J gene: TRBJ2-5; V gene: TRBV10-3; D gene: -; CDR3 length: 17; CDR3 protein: CAISEPSYQGSGETQYF; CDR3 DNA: TGTGCCATCAGTGAGCCCTCATACCAGGGTTCTGGAGAGACCCAGTACTTC
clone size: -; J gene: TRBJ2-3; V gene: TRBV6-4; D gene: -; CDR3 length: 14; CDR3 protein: CASSSKGEADTQYF; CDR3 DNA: TGTGCCAGCAGCTCCAAGGGGGAGGCAGATACGCAGTATTTT
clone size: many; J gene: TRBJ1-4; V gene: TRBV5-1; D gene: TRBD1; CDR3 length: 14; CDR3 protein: CASSSRDRGEKLFF; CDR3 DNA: TGCGCCAGCAGCTCCCGGGACAGGGGCGAAAAACTGTTTTTT
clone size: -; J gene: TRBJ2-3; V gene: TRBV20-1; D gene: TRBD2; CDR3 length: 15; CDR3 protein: CSARPGLLSGVTQYF; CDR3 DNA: TGCAGTGCTAGACCGGGGCTCCTCAGCGGGGTTACGCAGTATTTT
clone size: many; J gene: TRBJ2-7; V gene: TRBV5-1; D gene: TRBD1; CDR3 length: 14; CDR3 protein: CASSLAGQAHEQYF; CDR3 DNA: TGCGCCAGCAGCTTGGCAGGACAGGCCCACGAGCAGTACTTC
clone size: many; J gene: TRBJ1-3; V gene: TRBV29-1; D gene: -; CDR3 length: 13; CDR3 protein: CSVEVEWGNTIYF; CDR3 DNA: TGCAGCGTTGAAGTAGAGTGGGGCAACACCATATATTTT
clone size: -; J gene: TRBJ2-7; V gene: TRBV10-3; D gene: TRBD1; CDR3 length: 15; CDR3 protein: CAISQGQGKRYEQYF; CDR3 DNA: TGTGCCATCAGTCAAGGACAGGGCAAACGCTACGAGCAGTACTTC
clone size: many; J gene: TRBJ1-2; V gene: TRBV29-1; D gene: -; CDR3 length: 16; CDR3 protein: CSVDRGGMGANYGYTF; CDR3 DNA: TGCAGCGTTGATCGGGGGGGGATGGGCGCTAACTATGGCTACACCTTC
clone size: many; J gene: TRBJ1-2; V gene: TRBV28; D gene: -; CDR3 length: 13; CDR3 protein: CASSFGRVDGYTF; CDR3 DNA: TGTGCCAGCAGTTTTGGCAGGGTGGACGGCTACACCTTC